This T cell receptor beta chain was observed in a study of CD4 T cells in relation to SARS-CoV-2 and coronaviruses. Study results and caveats: In around 60% of donors, memory CD4+ clonotypes crossrecognized SARS-CoV-2 and at least one common cold coronavirus spike.

This CDR3 spans 13 amino acids. CDR1 is LGHNA and CDR2 is YNFKEQ in the germline V gene. V dropped 1 base and J dropped 4 bases, with 7 bases sitting between them. Unexposed donor CD4+ T cells date from about 2011-2018, before the COVID-19 pandemic. Data came from immunoSEQ multiplex PCR; TCRdb stores just in-frame clones and leaves some out. The sample contains under 70,000 clones, 86% of which appear only once. A note on this clone: Its antigen remains unknown.

The chain employs TRBV4-2 and TRBJ1-2; D is unclear. The sample was memory CD4+ T cells from PBMCs. The TCR originated in a human donor in good health. CDR3 coding DNA: TGTGCCAGCAGCCAAGGGGCTTTCTATGGCTACACCTTC. It yields the protein CASSQGAFYGYTF.